This T cell receptor beta chain is drawn from a study of spatial heterogeneity in lung cancer. TCRdb reprocessed the 5' RACE reads via MiXCR and lists one record per CDR3 protein. Here the sample spans just under 95,000 distinct CDR3 sequences, roughly 12% being singletons. Deletions cut 4 bases from V and 1 base from J, with 11 bases between. Germline V lookup: CDR1 SGHRS, CDR2 YFSETQ. CDR3 length equals 14 residues. Stated time point: sample taken at primary tumor resection. Extraction of whole RNA from tumor, nontumor lung or frozen PBMC preceded unsorted sequencing. The specimen was PBMCs, collected at surgery. The clonotype was recovered from a male donor with early-stage non-small cell lung cancer. The rearrangement joins TRBV5-1 to TRBJ1-1; possible D gene TRBD1, 6 bases. CDR3 protein: CASSGGQENTEAFF. The CDR3 coding sequence is TGCGCCAGCAGCGGGGGACAAGAGAACACTGAAGCTTTCTTT.